The next 13 T cell receptor beta chains were all read from a single sample in a study of shared clonotypes between healthy human individuals. Clones were sequenced by immunoSEQ multiplex PCR, and TCRdb holds only the in-frame ones, with some missing. The table lists over 950,000 clones, roughly 80% of them singletons. Sample: memory CD4+ T cells from PBMCs. This sample's subset: CD45RA-negative fraction. These receptors came from a young man in good health. Some clones in this sample may be carry-over from other donors' samples.

In the case of this clone: A read error is likely here: a far larger clone is one base away. For the CDR3, the DNA is TGTGCCAGCAGCCCCGAAGAGACCCAGTACTTC. Its protein is CASSPEETQYF. The chain carries TRBV6-6 and TRBJ2-5; D remains unclear. V was shortened by 6 bases and J by 3 bases, with 5 bases between the two germline ends. The CDR3 runs 11 residues. Germline CDR1 reads MNHNY; CDR2 reads SVGAGI (reference sequence).

Details on this clone: Other DNA sequences in this sample translate to the same CDR3. The chain couples TRBV10-3 to TRBJ2-7, with D perhaps TRBD2 (5 bases). This CDR3 is 11 amino acids long. Trimming shortened V by 9 bases and J by 1 base, and 7 bases separated the two germline ends. The germline V gene has CDR1 ENHRY and CDR2 SYGVKD. The CDR3: CAISGSYEQYF. The CDR3 DNA reads TGTGCCATTTCGGGGTCCTACGAGCAGTACTTC.

The chain couples TRBV4-2 to TRBJ1-5; 9 bases are a match to TRBD1. This CDR3 contains 15 residues. V dropped 4 bases and J dropped 6; count of bases not matched to a gene: 7. Germline CDR1 is LGHNA and CDR2 is YNFKEQ. The CDR3 here is CASSPRDRERQPQHF. The CDR3 DNA follows: TGTGCCAGCAGCCCCCGGGACAGGGAACGTCAGCCCCAGCATTTT.

This chain connects TRBV28 to TRBJ2-7; D tentatively fits TRBD1 or TRBD2 (6 bases each). Germline CDR1 is MDHEN and CDR2 is SYDVKM. Trimming removed 2 bases at V and 3 bases at J, with 14 bases between. The CDR3 extends over 15 amino acids. Written as DNA, the CDR3 is TGTGCCAGCAGTTTACCGGGGGCCCATGGCTACGAGCAGTACTTC. This codes for CASSLPGAHGYEQYF.

The V call is TRBV6-6, the J call TRBJ2-7; no clear D. The V gene's germline CDR1 is MNHNY and CDR2 SVGAGI (reference sequence). The germline V and J ends were trimmed by 3 bases and 0 bases, with 9 bases remaining between them. The CDR3 is made up of 14 amino acids. CDR3 DNA: TGTGCCAGCAGTTATCTGGGAAACTCCTACGAGCAGTACTTC. It codes for CASSYLGNSYEQYF.

This clone has only one observation. The chain is built from TRBV7-2 and TRBJ1-5, with 10 bases lining up with TRBD1. The CDR3 runs 15 residues. Germline trimming cut 5 bases from V and 4 bases from J; bases unmatched to any gene: 5. CDR1 and CDR2 from the germline V gene are SGHTA and FQGNSA. In nucleotides, the CDR3 is TGTGCCAGCAGCCGGGGACAGGGGTCAAATCAGCCCCAGCATTTT. As protein: CASSRGQGSNQPQHF. The complete variable domain, with remaining parts taken from reference TRBV7-2 and TRBJ1-5, reads GAGVSQSPSNKVTEKGKDVELRCDPISGHTALYWYRQSLGQGLEFLIYFQGNSAPDKSGLPSDRFSAERTGGSVSTLTIQRTQQEDSAVYLCASSRGQGSNQPQHFGDGTRLSIL.

This chain uses TRBV30 with TRBJ2-1; the D gene is possibly TRBD2 (6 bases). This CDR3 comprises 14 residues. Per the germline V gene, CDR1 is GTSNPN and CDR2 is SVGIG (reference sequence). V was clipped by 0 bases and J by 10 bases, with 16 bases between them. In DNA, the CDR3 is TGTGCCTGGAGTGTCACGGGAGCGGGTCTGGAGCAGTTCTTC. As protein: CAWSVTGAGLEQFF.

The chain links TRBV5-4 to TRBJ1-1, with D possibly matching TRBD1 (6 bases). The CDR3 length is 15 residues. V shed 4 bases and J shed 0 bases, with 13 bases lying between them. Per germline, CDR1 SGHNT and CDR2 YYREEE (reference sequence). As DNA, the CDR3 is TGTGCCAGCAGCCCTGTGACAGGTCTGAACACTGAAGCTTTCTTT. Translated, it gives CASSPVTGLNTEAFF.

The chain has TRBV6-5 and TRBJ1-1; 7 bases are shared with TRBD1. This CDR3 spans 14 amino acids. Trimming removed 7 bases from V and 4 bases from J; junction bases left unmatched: 9. CDR1 is MNHEY and CDR2 is SVGAGI in the germline V gene. CDR3 region: CASTKGGRGTEAFF. The DNA for the CDR3 is TGTGCCAGCACCAAAGGGGGCCGGGGCACTGAAGCTTTCTTT.

The chain has TRBV4-2 and TRBJ1-2; 8 bases line up with TRBD1. V lost 3 bases, J lost 3 bases, and 12 bases stayed unmatched. The CDR3 extends over 17 amino acids. Germline values: CDR1 LGHNA, CDR2 YNFKEQ. The CDR3: CASSQVFGQGVDYGYTF. Written as DNA, the CDR3 is TGTGCCAGCAGCCAGGTATTTGGACAGGGAGTTGACTATGGCTACACCTTC.

This chain joins TRBV30 and TRBJ2-2, with D possibly being TRBD1 or TRBD2 (6 bases each). CDR1 is GTSNPN, CDR2 SVGIG, per germline (reference sequence). This CDR3 is 14 amino acids long. V dropped 2 bases and J dropped 9 bases, with 16 bases sitting between them. As DNA, the CDR3 is TGTGCCTGGAGTCCCGGGGGCCTAGCCCGGGAGCTGTTTTTT. This encodes CAWSPGGLARELFF.

The V and J genes are TRBV10-2 and TRBJ1-6; TRBD1 might be the D (6 bases). Trimming removed 3 bases at V and 8 bases at J, with 11 bases between. The V gene's germline CDR1 is WSHSY and CDR2 SAAADI. The CDR3 consists of 14 residues. The CDR3 protein is CASSDPTGDSPLHF. DNA for the CDR3: TGCGCCAGCAGTGATCCGACAGGAGATTCACCCCTCCACTTT.

This chain links TRBV2 with TRBJ2-1; perhaps TRBD2 as D (6 bases). This CDR3 has 13 residues. The V and J ends lost 7 bases and 8 bases respectively, with 15 bases between them. From germline, CDR1 is SNHLY and CDR2 FYNNEI. The CDR3 reads CASNKEGPHEQFF. CDR3 sequence (DNA): TGTGCCAGCAACAAGGAGGGCCCCCATGAGCAGTTCTTC.